This TCR beta chain appears in the sequencing data of a study of blood T cell repertoires in COVID-19. Overall study context: Samples of COVID-19 (acute and convalescent) were obtained from the United States, Italy and Spain.

The V segment lost 5 bases and the J segment 4 bases; nucleotides outside the gene matches: 3. CDR1 and CDR2 from the germline V gene are SEHNR and FQNEAQ (reference sequence). CDR3 length: 14 amino acids. Study processing details: Amplified reference gene primers provided the basis for estimating nucleated cell counts. Libraries were prepared by immunoSEQ multiplex PCR; TCRdb keeps only in-frame clonotypes and omits some of them. That table gives V, J and clone size, and the DNA gave D and trimming. The sample lists about 200,000 clones, about 89% occurring once. Participants came from around 25 US areas, aged about 18 to 95 years. Allocation to cohorts depended on clinical history reported by the participants. This clone was seen more than once but under ten times.

The genes are TRBV7-9 and TRBJ1-1, with 11 nucleotides matching TRBD1. The clonotype originates from a woman aged 18 to 35 who had recovered from COVID-19. Sequencing used PBMCs or T cells enriched from blood (not recorded which). The DNA for the CDR3 is TGTGCCAGCAGCACCGGGACAGGGGGCACTGAAGCTTTCTTT. Its protein is CASSTGTGGTEAFF.